A selection of T cell receptor beta chains follows, all from one sample in a study of blood T cell repertoires in COVID-19. Clones were read by immunoSEQ multiplex PCR, and TCRdb kept only the in-frame ones, dropping some. The repertoire holds under 200,000 clones, approximately 88% seen once, with around 8.4% in the top ten. The sample taken for sequencing was peripheral blood. These receptors were taken from a woman over 75 with active or convalescent COVID-19. Both conserved end residues are part of each CDR3. A D gene is named only where the DNA matches it firmly. Where a row states a size, it is once, few, many or the class of an expanded clone; other rows omit it.

>TRBV18|.|TRBJ2-5|.
TGTGCCAGCTCACGAGACGAGTCTTCGGGGACCCAGTACTTC
CASSRDESSGTQYF
>TRBV7-7|TRBD2|TRBJ2-6|.
TGTGCTAGCAGCTGGAATGTTTTCGGGGGGTCTCCATCCTCTGGGGCCAACGTCCTGACTTTC
CASSWNVFGGSPSSGANVLTF
>TRBV5-4|.|TRBJ1-2|.
TGTGCCAGCAGCTGGGAGACCTATGGCTACACCTTC
CASSWETYGYTF
>TRBV5-6|.|TRBJ2-7|.
TGTGCCAGCAGCGACAGTTCTTTGACGGACTACGAGCAGTACTTC
CASSDSSLTDYEQYF
>TRBV18|.|TRBJ1-1|.
TGTGCCAGCTCGACAAGGGTTGGAGGAGGGAACACTGAAGCTTTCTTT
CASSTRVGGGNTEAFF
>TRBV12-5|TRBD1|TRBJ1-1|.
TGTGCTAGTGGTACCGGGACAGGGCACACTGAAGCTTTCTTT
CASGTGTGHTEAFF
>TRBV12-3/TRBV12-4|.|TRBJ2-1|.
TGTGCCAGCGAGGGAAATGAGCAGTTCTTC
CASEGNEQFF
>TRBV29-1|.|TRBJ2-7|.
TGCAGCGTTGAAGTTCTCCGGGACAGCGGGGAGCAGTACTTC
CSVEVLRDSGEQYF
>TRBV29-1|.|TRBJ1-1|.
TGCAGCGTTTATCGGACACAGGAGGCTTTCTTT
CSVYRTQEAFF
>TRBV12-5|TRBD2|TRBJ2-3|once
TGTGCTAGTGGAGGTAGCGGGGGCACAGATACGCAGTATTTT
CASGGSGGTDTQYF
>TRBV3-1/TRBV3-2|.|TRBJ1-1|.
TGTGCCAGCGCGCTGGGGGGGGCTATAAACACTGAAGCTTTCTTT
CASALGGAINTEAFF
>TRBV4-1|.|TRBJ2-2|.
TGCGCCAGCAGCCGCACCGGGACTCCCTACACCGGGGAGCTGTTTTTT
CASSRTGTPYTGELFF
>TRBV18|TRBD1|TRBJ1-1|.
TGTGCCAGCTCACCGACAGGGTTGAACACTGAAGCTTTCTTT
CASSPTGLNTEAFF
>TRBV9|.|TRBJ1-2|.
TGTGCCAGCAGCCCCCCCGGGACGGTCGGACTATCCAGCTATGGCTACACCTTC
CASSPPGTVGLSSYGYTF
>TRBV25-1|.|TRBJ1-5|.
TGTGCCAGCAGTGAACTTAGCAATCAGCCCCAGCATTTT
CASSELSNQPQHF
>TRBV7-9|TRBD1|TRBJ2-7|few
TGTGCCAGCAGCTCAGACGTGGGCAGGGGGCTACTCTACGAGCAGTACTTC
CASSSDVGRGLLYEQYF
>TRBV11-3|TRBD1|TRBJ1-1|.
TGTGCCAGCAGTTATCTACAGGGGGAAACTGAAGCTTTCTTT
CASSYLQGETEAFF
>TRBV2|.|TRBJ2-1|few
TGTGCCAGCAGGACACCTTCCGGGACACGTAGCTCCTACAATGAGCAGTTCTTC
CASRTPSGTRSSYNEQFF
>TRBV7-2|TRBD1|TRBJ1-2|.
TGTGCCAGCAGCTCTGACAGGGGGCCCTATGGCTACACCTTC
CASSSDRGPYGYTF
>TRBV11-3|.|TRBJ1-1|.
TGTGCCAGCAGCTTAGACAGGTTTAGGACTGAAGCTTTCTTT
CASSLDRFRTEAFF
>TRBV19|.|TRBJ1-5|few
TGTGCCAGTAGTCTTCAAAACGGGGGTTTTAGCAATCAGCCCCAGCATTTT
CASSLQNGGFSNQPQHF
>TRBV6-5|.|TRBJ1-2|few
TGTGCCAGCAGTCCGGACAGAGTCTATGGCTACACCTTC
CASSPDRVYGYTF